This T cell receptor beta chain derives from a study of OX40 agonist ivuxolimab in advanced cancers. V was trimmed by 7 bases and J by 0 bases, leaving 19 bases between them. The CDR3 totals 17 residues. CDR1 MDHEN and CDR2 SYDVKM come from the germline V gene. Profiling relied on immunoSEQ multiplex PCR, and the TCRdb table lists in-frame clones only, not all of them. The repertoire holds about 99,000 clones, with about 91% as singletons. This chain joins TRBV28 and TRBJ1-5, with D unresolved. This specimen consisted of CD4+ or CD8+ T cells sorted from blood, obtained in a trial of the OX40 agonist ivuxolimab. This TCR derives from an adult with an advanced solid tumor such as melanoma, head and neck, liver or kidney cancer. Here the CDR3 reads CASNTADTANSNQPQHF. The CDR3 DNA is TGTGCCAGCAATACTGCTGACACGGCGAATAGCAATCAGCCCCAGCATTTT.